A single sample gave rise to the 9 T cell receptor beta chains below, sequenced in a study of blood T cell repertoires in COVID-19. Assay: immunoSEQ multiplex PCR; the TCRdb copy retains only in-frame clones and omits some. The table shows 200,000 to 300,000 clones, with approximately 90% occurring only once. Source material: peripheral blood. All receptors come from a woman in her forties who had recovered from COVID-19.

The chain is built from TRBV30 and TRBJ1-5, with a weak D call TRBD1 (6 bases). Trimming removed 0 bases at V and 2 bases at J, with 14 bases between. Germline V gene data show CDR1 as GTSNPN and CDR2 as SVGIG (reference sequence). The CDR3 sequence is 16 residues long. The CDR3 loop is CAWSVRPGVGNQPQHF. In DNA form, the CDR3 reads TGTGCCTGGAGTGTACGGCCAGGGGTCGGCAATCAGCCCCAGCATTTT.

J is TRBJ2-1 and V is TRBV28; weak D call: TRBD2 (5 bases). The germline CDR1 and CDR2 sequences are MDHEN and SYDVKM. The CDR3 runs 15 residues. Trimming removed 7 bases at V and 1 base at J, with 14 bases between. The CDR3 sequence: CASTGGRVSYNEQFF. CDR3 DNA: TGTGCCAGCACCGGTGGGCGGGTATCCTACAATGAGCAGTTCTTC.

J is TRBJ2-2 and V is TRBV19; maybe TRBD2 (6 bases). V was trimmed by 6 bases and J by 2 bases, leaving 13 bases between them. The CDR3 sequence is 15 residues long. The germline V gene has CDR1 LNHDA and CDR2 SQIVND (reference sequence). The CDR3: CASSRMGGNTGELFF. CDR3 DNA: TGTGCCAGTAGCCGTATGGGGGGAAACACCGGGGAGCTGTTTTTT. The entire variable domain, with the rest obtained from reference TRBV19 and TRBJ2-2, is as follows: DGGITQSPKYLFRKEGQNVTLSCEQNLNHDAMYWYRQDPGQGLRLIYYSQIVNDFQKGDIAEGYSVSREKKESFPLTVTSAQKNPTAFYLCASSRMGGNTGELFFGEGSRLTVL.

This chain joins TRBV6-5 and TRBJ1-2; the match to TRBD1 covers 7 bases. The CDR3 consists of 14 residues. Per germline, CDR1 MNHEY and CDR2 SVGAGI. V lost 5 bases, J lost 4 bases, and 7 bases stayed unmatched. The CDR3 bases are TGTGCCAGCAGTCCCCTCGCAGGGGGCTATGGCTACACCTTC. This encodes CASSPLAGGYGYTF.

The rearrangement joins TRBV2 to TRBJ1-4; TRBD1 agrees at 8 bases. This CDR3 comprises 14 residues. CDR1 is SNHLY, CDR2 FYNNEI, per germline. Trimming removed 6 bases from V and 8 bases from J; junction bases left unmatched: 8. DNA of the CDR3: TGTGCCAGCAGCCTCTGGACAGGGCGGGAAAAACTGTTTTTT. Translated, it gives CASSLWTGREKLFF.

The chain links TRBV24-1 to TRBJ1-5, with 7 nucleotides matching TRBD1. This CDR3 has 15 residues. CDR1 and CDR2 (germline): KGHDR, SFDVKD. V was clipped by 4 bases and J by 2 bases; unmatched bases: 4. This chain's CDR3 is CATSDSTGGNQPQHF. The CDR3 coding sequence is TGTGCCACCAGTGACTCAACAGGGGGCAATCAGCCCCAGCATTTT.

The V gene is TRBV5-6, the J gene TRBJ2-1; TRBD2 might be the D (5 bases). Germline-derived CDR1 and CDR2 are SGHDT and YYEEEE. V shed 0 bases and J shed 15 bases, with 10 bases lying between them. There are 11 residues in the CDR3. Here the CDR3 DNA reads TGTGCCAGCAGCTTGGGGGAGAGGTCGTTCTTC. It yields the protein CASSLGERSFF.

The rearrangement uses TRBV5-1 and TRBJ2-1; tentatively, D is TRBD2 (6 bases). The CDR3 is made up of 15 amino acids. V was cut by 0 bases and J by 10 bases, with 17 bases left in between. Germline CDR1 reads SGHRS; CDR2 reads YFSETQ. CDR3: CASSLAASARGEQFF. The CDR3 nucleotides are TGCGCCAGCAGCTTGGCGGCTAGCGCTCGGGGGGAGCAGTTCTTC.

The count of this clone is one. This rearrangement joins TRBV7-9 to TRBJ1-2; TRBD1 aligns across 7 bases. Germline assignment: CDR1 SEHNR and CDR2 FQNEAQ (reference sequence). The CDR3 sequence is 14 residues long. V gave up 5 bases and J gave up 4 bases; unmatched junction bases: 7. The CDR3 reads CASSANRDSYGYTF. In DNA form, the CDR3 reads TGTGCCAGCAGCGCGAACCGGGACAGCTATGGCTACACCTTC.